Sequencing of this T cell receptor (beta chain) was carried out in a study of cytomegalovirus exposure and HLA in healthy donors (dated by TCRdb to about 2017). The study in broad terms: In an earlier analysis of some 610 of the donors, 276 Gb of sequence data and some 120 million unique TCR beta sequences from roughly 190 million T cells were reported. Approximately 310 gigabases of sequencing data and tens of millions of unique TCR sequences were included in an early release covering under 650 HLA-typed donors. Of the approximately 370 genotyped donors, over 80% were placed in the genetic ancestry cluster associated with self-reported Caucasian donors. The study was designed to test whether signatures of past pathogen exposure could be identified by cataloging public T cell receptors. The T cell repertoires of 550 to 850 subjects were profiled by immunosequencing and related to cytomegalovirus serostatus. Besides the first cohort of approximately 670 subjects, a separate validation cohort made up of about 120 different subjects was used. To predict cytomegalovirus infection status, the study combined high-throughput TCR immunosequencing, statistical association of individual TCRs with disease status, and machine learning. To study patterns of TCR occurrence, a later analysis re-analyzed previously published TCR beta repertoires from hundreds of donors and added high-resolution HLA genotyping. Rather than using new phenotypic data, the later analysis identified candidate immune exposures from TCR beta sequences and from how often those sequences occurred across donors. In an earlier analysis of about 590 of the donors, high-throughput TCR beta sequencing was used to judge whether each TCR beta V gene segment behaved as functional or pseudogenic. Donor age, sex, ethnicity and CMV serostatus were compiled together with the repertoire data. Genome-wide SNP genotypes for about 60% of the roughly 670 donors were used in a later genetic analysis, which treated that subset as a discovery cohort. All discovery cohort repertoires had been generated using a single sequencing platform. Class I and class II HLA loci were covered by the typing at four-digit resolution. The number of donors typed differed by locus, with roughly 629-640 for A, B, C, DRB1 and DQB1, roughly 520 for DQA1, over 600 for DPA1, and around 430 for DPB1. Because of strong linkage in the cohort, roughly five DR-DQ haplotypes were treated as single units for association and clustering. Among about 370 genotyped donors of the cohort, an average of around 250,000 unique TCR beta nucleotide sequences was sequenced per donor, of which 15% to 20% were non-productive. The research as a whole found: In a later analysis, TCR association rates were found to vary across HLA loci, with the most associated TCRs seen for DRB1 alleles and the fewest for HLA-C alleles. Because the 87-base-pair reads could not distinguish some IMGT-functional V segments, including TRBV6-2 and TRBV6-3, those segments were excluded. In this cohort, only TCR beta chains were sequenced, and detectable features were limited by the absence of alpha or paired-chain data. Most TCR sequences were observed very rarely across donors, whereas some public TCRs were present in many individuals. For the cohort, immune exposure information was limited to CMV serostatus. Three of the identified cytomegalovirus-associated TCR beta chains were confirmed in vitro to be specific for cytomegalovirus antigens. In a later analysis, some 18,000 TCR beta sequences were associated with specific HLA alleles at a false discovery rate of 0.05. Sequencing depth was assumed to be roughly uniform across donors in the presence/absence analyses, though that assumption may not hold. Linkage disequilibrium might explain the correlated functional status among segregating V segments, but an unknown experimental factor could not be excluded. Because counts were too low, about 17 rarely observed V segments, including chromosome 9 orphons, were excluded from the earlier analysis of 587 of the donors. The authors suggested that the approach could potentially be generalized to other disease states and immunological phenotypes. According to a later genetic analysis, donors in an Asian-associated ancestry cluster had fewer N-insertions in productive TCRs than the roughly 670-donor mean. According to a later analysis, most CMV-associated TCR beta chains appeared to be HLA-restricted, and the HLA associations seemed to be driven largely by CMV exposure. In a later genetic analysis, a missense DCLRE1C variant was associated with V-gene and J-gene trimming of TCR beta chains, and the association was replicated in an independent cohort. In an earlier analysis of about 540 of the donors, most TCR beta V segments were observed in productive rearrangements about 90% or about 30% of the time, broadly matching IMGT annotations. In a later analysis, HLA-associated TCR beta chains showed more clonal expansion and lower generation probabilities than non-associated chains that were equally common. A total of 164 TCR beta chains were listed by the study as associated with cytomegalovirus. According to a later analysis, parvovirus B19, influenza, CMV and Epstein-Barr virus appeared linked to several top co-occurrence clusters. Cytomegalovirus status was reported to be diagnosed by the classifier with high specificity and sensitivity in both the original and validation cohorts. When HLA alleles, especially DR and DQ, strongly co-occurred, attributing TCR associations to individual alleles was difficult. A group of highly shared sequence variants was considered likely to be a technical artifact of the sequencing pipeline. A further reported finding was that TCR beta sequences accurately predicted the HLA-A and HLA-B alleles for most subjects in the first cohort. HLA typing was unavailable for some donors at each locus, so association tests used only the typed subset.

Library preparation employed the immunoSEQ multiplex PCR assay. For the multiplex PCR, a mixture combining 60 forward primers for TCR Vbeta segments and 13 reverse primers for TCR Jbeta segments was used. A multiplex PCR assay on genomic DNA amplified the CDR3 region of rearranged TCR beta genes. On the Illumina HiSeq System, the amplified TCR beta libraries were sequenced as 87-base-pair reads. As for the authors' bioinformatics: A later analysis counted approximately 84 million unique TCR beta chains across the 550 to 700 repertoires, and some 12 million of these chains were shared by at least two donors. A nearest-neighbor algorithm error-corrected the raw reads and collapsed the reads into unique sequences, merging closely related sequences to remove PCR and sequencing errors. V, D and J gene segments were assigned by aligning CDR3 sequences to IMGT reference sequences. For a sequence to be retained, at least a six-nucleotide match to both a V gene segment and a J gene segment was required. Rearrangements were called productive when the CDR3 lacked stop codons and stayed in frame with V and J; all others were non-productive. CDR3 was defined by IMGT convention, running from the second conserved V-encoded cysteine to the conserved J-encoded phenylalanine. Sequences without an unambiguous match to a single V gene segment were excluded from the earlier analysis of a few hundred of the donors. An earlier analysis of around 600 of the donors classified V segments as functional when productive rearrangements were above 56.7% and as segregating when the standard deviation between donors was above 5%. A statistical classification framework was built to diagnose cytomegalovirus status from the catalog of TCR beta chain sequences. A later analysis assigned V and J genes by comparing TCR nucleotide sequences with IMGT/GENE-DB human TR gene sequences. A later analysis assigned CDR3 sequences and most-parsimonious VDJ recombination scenarios with the TCRdist pipeline. In a later analysis, each TCR beta chain was defined by its CDR3 amino acid sequence together with its V-gene family, and reads lacking a unique V-gene family were excluded. To address suspected cross-contamination and a sequencing artifact, a later analysis removed around 590 highly shared, low-generation-probability nucleotide sequences. A later analysis calculated a clonal expansion index for each public chain from normalized within-repertoire ranks of inferred template counts. Generation probabilities in a later analysis came from a VDJ recombination model fitted to out-of-frame rearrangements, and those results were checked against IGoR. Hypergeometric tests were used in a later analysis to score TCR-TCR, TCR-HLA and TCR-CMV co-occurrence, with a repertoire-size bias correction applied to the TCR pairs. In a later analysis, false discovery rates were estimated by permuting HLA or CMV assignments 20 times. A later analysis grouped co-occurring TCRs with DBSCAN, adding TCRdist sequence similarity when clustering within HLA-allele-positive subsets. Repertoires with fewer than 30,000 or more than 120,000 public chains were left out of co-occurrence clustering, as were five repertoires with anomalous nucleotide sharing. In its TCRdb copy, this immuneACCESS table keeps in-frame sequences only and misses some clones. Where compared with another copy, unresolved V genes explain less than half of these, and the others have no known cause. V and J calls plus clone size are reproduced from that table; the DNA served to infer D and trimming. In this sample the table shows fewer than 200,000 clones, 75% of which occur a single time. The ten most abundant clones make up approximately 3% of the sample.

In total, fewer than 750 healthy bone marrow donors made up the cohort. Cohort members were all nominally healthy when sampled, although unrecorded immune exposures were likely present. The donor tested CMV seropositive and was one of the 289 seropositive cohort members. Each donor provided a peripheral blood sample, and peripheral blood mononuclear cells were used for TCR beta sequencing. Genomic DNA extraction from the blood cell samples was performed with the Qiagen DNeasy Blood Extraction Kit. Comment on this clone: No antigen is known for it. The CDR3 carries no conserved terminal phenylalanine or tryptophan, so it likely arises from a read error. It is unclear where the CDR3 begins or ends on the DNA, so no DNA is shown, and the CDR3 is as TCRdb lists it.

CDR1 ENHRY and CDR2 SYGVKD were looked up in the germline V gene. The CDR3 spans 13 amino acids, including both terminal residues. The rearranged chain carries TRBV10-3 and TRBJ1-2; the D segment call TRBD1 is taken from the table without a DNA check. The TCR was taken from a woman aged 50 to 65 in good health and CMV-seropositive. Sequenced material: PBMCs. The CDR3 reads as follows: CAITPQGRLFGPC.